This TCR beta chain derives from a study of T cell responses to AZD1222 COVID-19 vaccine. The study's findings and limits: The donors showed a predominance of white British ancestry and of females, with possible underestimation of clonal diversity.

Per germline, CDR1 MNHEY and CDR2 SVGEGT. The CDR3 spans 15 residues. Unmatched junction bases numbered 3, after V lost 3 bases and J lost 4 bases. Remarks on this clone: Its antigen is currently unknown.

Clones were read by immunoSEQ multiplex PCR, and TCRdb kept only the in-frame ones, dropping some. Here the sample spans 140,000 to 150,000 clones, about nine tenths being singletons. The rearrangement links TRBV6-2 or TRBV6-3 to TRBJ2-5, with 12 bases fitting TRBD2. Sequenced here: peripheral blood, sampled on day 0 of AZD1222 vaccination. This receptor was obtained from an adult in good health. The CDR3 sequence: CASSYSGLAGETQYF. The CDR3 region has the DNA TGTGCCAGCAGTTATTCGGGACTAGCGGGAGAGACCCAGTACTTC.